The next 18 T cell receptor beta chains were all read from a single sample in a study of blood T cells in healthy people across ages. PCR was performed a second time for about 7 to 11 cycles using a sample-barcoded 5' primer and a J-beta primer mix. TCRdb ran MiXCR on the 5' RACE reads and lists one entry per CDR3 protein. This sample has roughly 2 million distinct CDR3 sequences, with roughly 50% found just once. Sequencing was carried out using blood. These receptors were collected from a woman in her forties in good health.

CDR3 in amino acids: CASSPPVRGLAKNIQYF. The DNA for the CDR3 is TGTGCCAGCAGCCCTCCCGTCAGGGGATTAGCCAAAAACATTCAGTACTTC. The V gene is TRBV7-2, the J gene TRBJ2-4; maybe TRBD1 (6 bases). Trimming pared 5 bases from V and 0 bases from J, leaving 17 bases between. Germline V gene data show CDR1 as SGHTA and CDR2 as FQGNSA. There are 17 residues in the CDR3. Full variable domain (rest looked up from reference TRBV7-2 and TRBJ2-4): GAGVSQSPSNKVTEKGKDVELRCDPISGHTALYWYRQSLGQGLEFLIYFQGNSAPDKSGLPSDRFSAERTGGSVSTLTIQRTQQEDSAVYLCASSPPVRGLAKNIQYFGAGTRLSVL.

This clonotype has only a few counts. CDR3 in DNA: TGCGCCAGCAGCTGGACTAGCGGGGGGGCCAGTGAGCAGTTCTTC. Protein sequence: CASSWTSGGASEQFF. The chain couples TRBV5-1 to TRBJ2-1; 15 bases map to TRBD2. The V and J ends lost 3 bases and 9 bases, in that order; junction bases with no gene match: 4. The CDR3 length is 15 residues. Germline V gene sequence: CDR1 SGHRS, CDR2 YFSETQ.

The V gene is TRBV12-3 or TRBV12-4, the J gene TRBJ1-6, with TRBD1 matching over 7 bases. The trim removed 9 bases at V and 12 bases at J, leaving 5 bases unmatched. This CDR3 is built from 11 residues. CDR3 sequence (DNA): TGTGCCAGTCAGGGGGGGGGACCCCTCCACTTT. Its protein product is CASQGGGPLHF.

This clonotype was found a few times. The J gene is TRBJ2-4, the V gene TRBV7-8; possibly TRBD1 for D (5 bases). CDR1 is SGHVS and CDR2 is FQNEAQ in the germline V gene. CDR3 size: 11 residues. The germline V and J ends were trimmed by 1 base and 11 bases, with 6 bases remaining between them. In nucleotides, the CDR3 is TGTGCCAGCAGCTTAGAGACAGTTCAGTACTTC. Translation: CASSLETVQYF.

Written as DNA, the CDR3 is TGCAGCGGAGGGACGGATATTCCCTACGAGCAGTACTTC. Amino acid sequence: CSGGTDIPYEQYF. The J gene is TRBJ2-7, the V gene TRBV20-1; tentative D call: TRBD2 (6 bases). The V gene's germline CDR1 is DFQATT and CDR2 SNEGSKA (reference sequence). This CDR3 has 13 amino acids.

V usage is TRBV6-5 and J usage is TRBJ2-4; TRBD1 agrees at 7 bases. Looked up from germline, CDR1 is MNHEY and CDR2 is SVGAGI. This CDR3 has 18 residues. Trimming cost V 2 bases and J 0 bases; bases outside gene matches: 10. The CDR3 DNA reads TGTGCCAGCAGTTACCCAAAAAACAGGGGAATAGCCAAAAACATTCAGTACTTC. This translates into CASSYPKNRGIAKNIQYF.

V and J are TRBV7-2 and TRBJ2-3; a possible D gene is TRBD2 (5 bases). The CDR3 loop spans 14 amino acids. Germline assignment: CDR1 SGHTA and CDR2 FQGNSA. Trimming took off 0 bases at V and 4 bases at J, with 8 bases between the two ends. CDR3 coding DNA: TGTGCCAGCAGCTTAGCGAGGACTGCAGATACGCAGTATTTT. This codes for CASSLARTADTQYF.

This chain uses TRBV7-2 with TRBJ2-1; 11 bases line up with TRBD2. The germline V gene encodes CDR1 SGHTA and CDR2 FQGNSA. J gave up 7 bases and V 3 bases, and 8 bases lay outside the gene matches. The CDR3 extends over 16 amino acids. The CDR3 bases are TGTGCCAGCAGCTTGCCGGGACTAGCGGATCTGAATGAGCAGTTCTTC. Translation: CASSLPGLADLNEQFF.

This clonotype showed up many times. The chain has TRBV5-1 and TRBJ2-1; D perhaps matches TRBD1 (5 bases). Germline V gives CDR1 SGHRS, CDR2 YFSETQ. With 4 bases removed from V and 4 bases from J, the gap between germline ends came to 9 bases. The CDR3 is 13 residues long. CDR3 loop: CASSPNRYNEQFF. DNA for the CDR3: TGCGCCAGCAGCCCCAACAGGTACAATGAGCAGTTCTTC.

This clonotype has a handful of counts. J is TRBJ2-3 and V is TRBV5-1; D possibly corresponds to TRBD2 (5 bases). This CDR3 is 13 amino acids long. The germline V gene encodes CDR1 SGHRS and CDR2 YFSETQ. V was pared by 5 bases and J by 4 bases, with 11 bases between. CDR3: CASRRAGPDTQYF. The CDR3 region has the DNA TGCGCCAGCAGGAGGGCCGGCCCAGATACGCAGTATTTT. Based on the CDR3 plus reference TRBV5-1 and TRBJ2-3, the full variable domain is KAGVTQTPRYLIKTRGQQVTLSCSPISGHRSVSWYQQTPGQGLQFLFEYFSETQRNKGNFPGRFSGRQFSNSRSEMNVSTLELGDSALYLCASRRAGPDTQYFGPGTRLTVL.

The chain links TRBV20-1 to TRBJ1-2; 7 nucleotides agree with TRBD1. The trim removed 5 bases at V and 8 bases at J, leaving 8 bases unmatched. The germline V gene has CDR1 DFQATT and CDR2 SNEGSKA (reference sequence). This CDR3 has 12 residues. The CDR3 spells CSAPTGVNGYTF. CDR3 nucleotide sequence: TGCAGTGCTCCTACAGGGGTGAACGGCTACACCTTC.

The chain recombines TRBV19 with TRBJ1-2; possible D gene TRBD1, 6 bases. The germline V gene encodes CDR1 LNHDA and CDR2 SQIVND (reference sequence). The CDR3 sequence is 14 residues long. V was clipped by 5 bases and J by 8 bases, with 18 bases between them. DNA for the CDR3: TGTGCCAGTAGTCCGGGACACAGAGGGGCCGGCTACACCTTC. Translated: CASSPGHRGAGYTF.

The rearrangement links TRBV7-9 to TRBJ2-2; 10 bases are a match to TRBD2. Unmatched junction bases numbered 13, after V lost 5 bases and J lost 1 base. Germline CDR1 reads SEHNR; CDR2 reads FQNEAQ (reference sequence). There are 19 residues in the CDR3. CDR3 bases: TGTGCCAGCAGCGCTAACGTGCTAGCGGGGGAAAAGAACACCGGGGAGCTGTTTTTT. It codes for CASSANVLAGEKNTGELFF. Complete variable domain (other parts from reference TRBV7-9 and TRBJ2-2): DTGVSQNPRHKITKRGQNVTFRCDPISEHNRLYWYRQTLGQGPEFLTYFQNEAQLEKSRLLSDRFSAERPKGSFSTLEIQRTEQGDSAMYLCASSANVLAGEKNTGELFFGEGSRLTVL.

CDR3 DNA: TGTGCCAGCAGCTTAGCTAGACTTGGGGCGATCCCGGAGACCCAGTACTTC. Translating gives CASSLARLGAIPETQYF. The gene calls are TRBV7-8 and TRBJ2-5, with D maybe TRBD1 (5 bases). Trimming took off 0 bases at V and 5 bases at J, with 19 bases between the two ends. Germline V lookup: CDR1 SGHVS, CDR2 FQNEAQ. The CDR3 sequence is 17 residues long.

This chain joins TRBV10-3 and TRBJ1-5, with 10 bases lining up with TRBD1. The J segment lost 6 bases and the V segment lost 5 bases, leaving 7 bases of the junction unmatched. The CDR3 runs 15 residues. CDR1 and CDR2 from the germline V gene are ENHRY and SYGVKD. CDR3 sequence (DNA): TGTGCCATCAGTCCCGGGACAGGGGAGAGTCAGCCCCAGCATTTT. Amino acid sequence: CAISPGTGESQPQHF.

The chain recombines TRBV2 with TRBJ2-7; tentative D call: TRBD2 (5 bases). The CDR3 sequence is 14 residues long. V dropped 8 bases and J dropped 0 bases, with 14 bases sitting between them. Germline V lookup: CDR1 SNHLY, CDR2 FYNNEI. The CDR3 sequence is CASEEERLSYEQYF. The CDR3 coding sequence is TGTGCCAGCGAGGAGGAGAGACTCTCCTACGAGCAGTACTTC.

The rearrangement joins TRBV20-1 to TRBJ2-3, with D tentatively TRBD1 (6 bases). Germline CDR1 is DFQATT and CDR2 is SNEGSKA (reference sequence). This CDR3 has 15 amino acids. The CDR3 DNA follows: TGCAGCCCGTTCGTCCAGGGGCAGGGTACAGATACGCAGTATTTT. Its protein is CSPFVQGQGTDTQYF.

The chain recombines TRBV27 with TRBJ1-6, with D possibly TRBD1 on 5 matching bases. The CDR3 totals 18 residues. V was shortened by 6 bases and J by 5 bases, with 23 bases between the two germline ends. CDR1 and CDR2 (germline): MNHEY, SMNVEV (reference sequence). The CDR3 DNA is TGTGCCAGCAGAGTTTCGCCGCCAAGAGACAGACATAATTCACCCCTCCACTTT. This sequence encodes CASRVSPPRDRHNSPLHF.